These 25 T cell receptor beta chains were all obtained from the same sample, sequenced in a study of blood T cell repertoires in COVID-19. Using immunoSEQ multiplex PCR, the repertoire was profiled, and TCRdb retains in-frame clones only, with some absent. The table has about 81,000 clones, over 75% seen once. The sample comprised peripheral blood. The receptors were gathered from a woman aged 70-85 years with acute or convalescent COVID-19.

This clone was picked up a small number of times. This chain connects TRBV2 to TRBJ2-3; D might be TRBD2 (7 bases). Germline V lookup: CDR1 SNHLY, CDR2 FYNNEI. Trimming removed 2 bases at V and 2 bases at J, with 20 bases between. The CDR3 is 18 residues long. The CDR3 sequence: CASSELGGGPPYTDTQYF. The CDR3 coding sequence is TGTGCCAGCAGTGAATTGGGCGGGGGCCCCCCTTACACAGATACGCAGTATTTT.

The chain recombines TRBV5-1 with TRBJ1-1, with 9 bases identical to TRBD1. V dropped 4 bases and J dropped 10; count of bases not matched to a gene: 2. Germline V gene lookup returns CDR1 SGHRS and CDR2 YFSETQ. This CDR3 is built from 11 residues. The CDR3 region is CASSADRGAFF. For the CDR3, the DNA is TGCGCCAGCAGCGCGGACAGGGGAGCTTTCTTT.

The chain is built from TRBV7-6 and TRBJ2-1, with 10 bases matching TRBD2. The germline gives CDR1 SGHVS, CDR2 FNYEAQ. Losses at the gene ends were 2 bases for V and 6 bases for J; bases not matched to a gene: 7. The CDR3 runs 16 residues. The CDR3 DNA sequence: TGTGCCAGCAGCTTACCTAGCGGGAGTGGGTTCAATGAGCAGTTCTTC. Translation: CASSLPSGSGFNEQFF.

This sequence joins TRBV9 and TRBJ2-3; a possible D gene is TRBD2 (6 bases). Trimming removed 0 bases at V and 7 bases at J, with 12 bases between. In germline, CDR1 is SGDLS, CDR2 YYNGEE. The CDR3 extends over 14 amino acids. This chain's CDR3 is CASSVESGLYTQYF. As DNA, the CDR3 is TGTGCCAGCAGCGTAGAGAGCGGGCTTTATACGCAGTATTTT.

The chain recombines TRBV24-1 with TRBJ2-3; TRBD1 might be the D (6 bases). The germline V and J ends were trimmed by 3 bases and 4 bases, with 16 bases remaining between them. Germline V gene lookup returns CDR1 KGHDR and CDR2 SFDVKD. This CDR3 is built from 16 residues. In DNA form, the CDR3 reads TGTGCCACCAGTGATGTCAGGGGAAGTAAGGCAGATACGCAGTATTTT. Its translation is CATSDVRGSKADTQYF.

V and J are TRBV3-1 (or the pseudogene TRBV3-2) and TRBJ2-3; D is possibly TRBD2 (7 bases). CDR1 and CDR2 from the germline V gene are LGHDT and YNNKEL (reference sequence). Trimming took off 9 bases at V and 6 bases at J, with 16 bases between the two ends. The CDR3 is 13 amino acids. CDR3 coding DNA: TGTGCCAGTCGGGGAGGGGGGGCCGATACGCAGTATTTT. Its protein is CASRGGGADTQYF.

The genes are TRBV19 and TRBJ2-1; tentative D call: TRBD2 (6 bases). The V gene lost 1 base and the J gene lost 8 bases, with 9 bases spanning the gap. Germline V gene sequence: CDR1 LNHDA, CDR2 SQIVND (reference sequence). The CDR3 totals 13 residues. CDR3 in DNA: TGTGCCAGTAGTATAGTACTAGCCCATGAGCAGTTCTTC. This sequence encodes CASSIVLAHEQFF.

V gene TRBV6-5 combines with J gene TRBJ2-1; D gene ambiguous. This CDR3 region has 16 residues. The V gene lost 4 bases and the J gene lost 0 bases, with 13 bases spanning the gap. Germline V CDR1 and CDR2: MNHEY, SVGAGI. CDR3 bases: TGTGCCAGCAGTTTCAGTTCACCTCGCTCCTACAATGAGCAGTTCTTC. It yields the protein CASSFSSPRSYNEQFF.

A single count supports this clone. The J gene is TRBJ2-3, the V gene TRBV27; 7 nucleotides agree with TRBD2. This CDR3 has 15 amino acids. Germline CDR1 and CDR2: MNHEY and SMNVEV (reference sequence). With V trimmed by 6 bases and J by 2 bases, 8 bases remained unmatched. The CDR3 reads CASRPGLAVTDTQYF. In DNA form, the CDR3 reads TGTGCCAGCAGACCGGGGCTAGCGGTCACAGATACGCAGTATTTT.

The rearrangement uses TRBV7-8 and TRBJ2-2; D gene uncertain. V was trimmed by 1 base and J by 10 bases, leaving 10 bases between them. The CDR3 spans 13 residues. Germline V gene lookup returns CDR1 SGHVS and CDR2 FQNEAQ. CDR3 sequence reads: CASSLVETLELFF. The CDR3 nucleotides read TGTGCCAGCAGCTTAGTCGAGACATTGGAGCTGTTTTTT. Drawing the rest from reference TRBV7-8 and TRBJ2-2, the complete variable domain is GAGVSQSPRYKVAKRGQDVALRCDPISGHVSLFWYQQALGQGPEFLTYFQNEAQLDKSGLPSDRFFAERPEGSVSTLKIQRTQQEDSAVYLCASSLVETLELFFGEGSRLTVL.

By frequency in the sample, this clone is large. V is TRBV29-1 and J is TRBJ1-4; a possible D gene is TRBD1 (5 bases). CDR1 and CDR2 (germline): SQVTM, ANQGSEA. V lost 7 bases and J 8 bases, leaving 20 bases between the germline ends. The CDR3 contains 14 residues. CDR3 nucleotide sequence: TGCAGCGCTCGAAAGGACCAGGGTCAAGAAAAACTGTTTTTT. It codes for CSARKDQGQEKLFF. Filled out from reference TRBV29-1 and TRBJ1-4, the complete variable domain reads SAVISQKPSRDICQRGTSLTIQCQVDSQVTMMFWYRQQPGQSLTLIATANQGSEATYESGFVIDKFPISRPNLTFSTLTVSNMSPEDSSIYLCSARKDQGQEKLFFGSGTQLSVL.

The chain joins TRBV9 to TRBJ1-6, with D possibly being TRBD1 (6 bases). The V end was cut by 3 bases, the J end by 3 bases, with 10 bases between. Germline V gene lookup returns CDR1 SGDLS and CDR2 YYNGEE. There are 15 residues in the CDR3. DNA for the CDR3: TGTGCCAGCAGCGGCACAGGGCGCTATAATTCACCCCTCCACTTT. This codes for CASSGTGRYNSPLHF.

This clone was recorded a few times. The chain recombines TRBV28 with TRBJ1-6; 7 bases are a match to TRBD1. V lost 5 bases and J lost 10; bases outside the gene matches: 17. Germline V gives CDR1 MDHEN, CDR2 SYDVKM. This CDR3 contains 17 residues. The CDR3 loop reads CASSPTNADRVGSPLHF. The CDR3 region has the DNA TGTGCCAGCAGTCCAACGAACGCCGACAGGGTAGGATCACCCCTCCACTTT.

The V gene is TRBV2, the J gene TRBJ1-2, with D possibly TRBD1 on 6 matching bases. The CDR3 contains 15 residues. Germline CDR1 reads SNHLY; CDR2 reads FYNNEI. Trimming stripped 8 bases from V and 0 bases from J, with 16 bases between. CDR3 nucleotides: TGTGCCAGCGGAAGACAGACAGGAGCTAACTATGGCTACACCTTC. Translated, it gives CASGRQTGANYGYTF.

The CDR3 bases are TGTGCCAGTAGTATAGAGTGGCAGGGGGCGACTGGGGCCAACGTCCTGACTTTC. It encodes CASSIEWQGATGANVLTF. The chain joins TRBV19 to TRBJ2-6; 8 bases are shared with TRBD1. This CDR3 region has 18 residues. Germline loops: CDR1 LNHDA, CDR2 SQIVND (reference sequence). Germline trimming cut 0 bases from V and 2 bases from J; bases unmatched to any gene: 6.

CDR3 amino acids: CASSLTMLTGELFF. CDR3 sequence (DNA): TGTGCCAGCAGCCTGACAATGTTGACCGGGGAGCTGTTTTTT. The chain uses TRBV5-4 and TRBJ2-2; D is uncertain. Germline CDR1 and CDR2: SGHNT and YYREEE (reference sequence). Trimming left V 4 bases short and J 5 bases short, with 12 bases between. The CDR3 is 14 residues long. The whole variable domain, remainder taken from reference TRBV5-4 and TRBJ2-2, is ETGVTQSPTHLIKTRGQQVTLRCSSQSGHNTVSWYQQALGQGPQFIFQYYREEENGRGNFPPRFSGLQFPNYSSELNVNALELDDSALYLCASSLTMLTGELFFGEGSRLTVL.

The V gene is TRBV19, the J gene TRBJ1-2; no clear D gene. The CDR3 runs to 13 residues. CDR1 and CDR2 (germline): LNHDA, SQIVND (reference sequence). V lost 8 bases, J lost 0 bases, and 10 bases lay in between. The CDR3 nucleotides are TGTGCCAGTCGGGGAACTCCTAACTATGGCTACACCTTC. This gives the protein CASRGTPNYGYTF.

The rearrangement joins TRBV25-1 to TRBJ1-2; possibly TRBD1 for D (5 bases). Germline V gene sequence: CDR1 MGHDK, CDR2 SYGVNS. Trimming took off 0 bases at V and 4 bases at J, with 9 bases between the two ends. The CDR3 is 14 amino acids. Here the CDR3 DNA reads TGTGCCAGCAGTGAATATAGGCAGGGCTATGGCTACACCTTC. It codes for CASSEYRQGYGYTF.

The J gene is TRBJ1-3, the V gene TRBV4-1; D is ambiguous. Germline loops: CDR1 MGHRA, CDR2 YSYEKL. This CDR3 is built from 16 residues. V lost 0 bases, J lost 0 bases, and 9 bases lay in between. The CDR3 bases are TGCGCCAGCAGCCAAGAGAGGCAGTTCTCTGGAAACACCATATATTTT. This encodes CASSQERQFSGNTIYF.

The chain has TRBV6-2 or TRBV6-3 and TRBJ1-5; D not certain. V lost 2 bases, J lost 0 bases, and 14 bases lay in between. The germline V gene encodes CDR1 MNHEY and CDR2 SVGEGT. This CDR3 region has 17 residues. The CDR3 loop reads CASSYPTEGYSNQPQHF. The DNA of the CDR3 is TGTGCCAGCAGTTACCCTACGGAGGGATATAGCAATCAGCCCCAGCATTTT.

The chain is built from TRBV15 and TRBJ2-3, with TRBD2 matching over 12 bases. Germline loops: CDR1 LNHNV, CDR2 YYDKDF (reference sequence). The CDR3 contains 16 residues. V lost 1 base, J lost 5 bases, and 4 bases stayed unmatched. As DNA, the CDR3 is TGTGCCACCAGCAGAGGGACTAGCGGGGACCAAGATACGCAGTATTTT. Translation: CATSRGTSGDQDTQYF. The full variable domain, completed using reference TRBV15 and TRBJ2-3, is DAMVIQNPRYQVTQFGKPVTLSCSQTLNHNVMYWYQQKSSQAPKLLFHYYDKDFNNEADTPDNFQSRRPNTSFCFLDIRSPGLGDTAMYLCATSRGTSGDQDTQYFGPGTRLTVL.

CDR3: CASSEWAEELFF. The CDR3 DNA reads TGTGCCAGCAGTGAATGGGCAGAAGAGCTGTTTTTT. This chain joins TRBV2 and TRBJ2-2; D gene ambiguous. This CDR3 region has 12 residues. Trimming cost V 2 bases and J 11 bases, with 9 bases left between them. Germline V gives CDR1 SNHLY, CDR2 FYNNEI.

The chain employs TRBV25-1 and TRBJ2-1, with 9 positions matching TRBD2. This CDR3 is 14 amino acids long. V was clipped by 8 bases and J by 6 bases; unmatched bases: 8. Germline lookup yields CDR1 MGHDK and CDR2 SYGVNS. The CDR3 DNA follows: TGTGCCAGCCAGCCGGGACTAGCTTCCAATGAGCAGTTCTTC. It specifies CASQPGLASNEQFF.

V and J are TRBV19 and TRBJ1-3, with 7 positions matching TRBD1. After removal of 6 bases from V and 1 base from J, the junction contained 9 bases not matched to a gene. The CDR3 loop spans 16 amino acids. CDR1 LNHDA and CDR2 SQIVND come from the germline V gene (reference sequence). The CDR3 protein is CASRYLTGRSGNTIYF. The CDR3 DNA follows: TGTGCCAGTAGATACTTGACAGGGCGTTCTGGAAACACCATATATTTT.

J is TRBJ1-1 and V is TRBV4-2; D possibly corresponds to TRBD1 (5 bases). Germline V gene data show CDR1 as LGHNA and CDR2 as YNFKEQ. V gave up 3 bases and J gave up 3 bases, with 17 bases separating them. CDR3 size: 16 residues. CDR3 nucleotides: TGTGCCAGCAGCCAGGCGGGGGGTGTTAGGGACACTGAAGCTTTCTTT. Translated, it gives CASSQAGGVRDTEAFF.